This is a list of T cell receptor beta chains from one sample in a study of cytomegalovirus exposure and HLA in healthy donors. Produced via immunoSEQ multiplex PCR; TCRdb's table is partial and in-frame only. This sample carries some 77,000 clones, 79% of them seen once, and the ten largest clones take roughly 22%. What was sequenced was PBMCs. These receptors were taken from a middle-aged woman in good health and CMV-seropositive. Each CDR3 is given with its conserved first and last residue. Fields, in order: V gene, J gene, clone size, D gene, CDR3 DNA, CDR3 protein. A D gene is named only where the DNA matches it firmly. Not all rows give a size; the values are once, few, many and, for expanded clones, a class.

TRBV5-1	TRBJ1-1	NA	TRBD1	TGCGCCAGCGGAGCGACAGGGAGTATGAACACTGAAGCTTTCTTT	CASGATGSMNTEAFF
TRBV2	TRBJ2-1	NA	NA	TGTGCCAGCATTCAAACCTGGCAGGATTACAATGAGCAGTTCTTC	CASIQTWQDYNEQFF
TRBV6-6	TRBJ2-3	NA	TRBD2	TGTGCCAGCAGCCTACTAGCGGGGGGTACAGATACGCAGTATTTT	CASSLLAGGTDTQYF
TRBV2	TRBJ1-4	NA	TRBD1	TGTGCCAGCACAGGGGGCCCTTTTGAAAAACTGTTTTTT	CASTGGPFEKLFF
TRBV28	TRBJ2-3	NA	TRBD2	TGTGCCAGCAGTTTAAAAGGGTTTCAGCGGGAGGGCCAGACGCAGTATTTT	CASSLKGFQREGQTQYF
TRBV27	TRBJ2-7	once	TRBD1	TGTGCCAGCCGGACAGGGAGCTCCTACGAGCAGTACTTC	CASRTGSSYEQYF
TRBV19	TRBJ1-5	NA	NA	TGTGCCACCCAACCCGGGGGGGGTGGCACCCAGCCCCAGCATTTT	CATQPGGGGTQPQHF
TRBV6-1	TRBJ2-5	few	TRBD1	TGTGCCAGCAGTGAGACAGGGGGAGTAGAGACCCAGTACTTC	CASSETGGVETQYF
TRBV6-5	TRBJ1-5	NA	NA	TGTGCCAGCAGTTCAACAGGGAATCAGCCCCAGCATTTT	CASSSTGNQPQHF
TRBV4-1	TRBJ1-5	NA	NA	TGCGCCAGCAGCCAAAGTCTCTTCGGGGGGGGCATAGACCAGCCCCAGCATTTT	CASSQSLFGGGIDQPQHF
TRBV2	TRBJ2-1	NA	TRBD1	TGTGCCAGCAGGCCCGACGCGGACAGGGAGACCTACAATGAGCAGTTCTTC	CASRPDADRETYNEQFF
TRBV6-1	TRBJ2-3	NA	TRBD2	TGTGCCAGTAGTGGTTCTAGCGGGAGAGCCACAGATACGCAGTATTTT	CASSGSSGRATDTQYF
TRBV30	TRBJ1-2	NA	TRBD1	TGTGCCTGGAGTCCCCTCAGGACAGGGCTGCGAGGCTACACCTTC	CAWSPLRTGLRGYTF
TRBV2	TRBJ2-1	few	NA	TGTGCCAGGGGTGGCGGCGTCTCCTACAATGAGCAGTTCTTC	CARGGGVSYNEQFF
TRBV2	TRBJ1-4	NA	TRBD1	TGTGCCAGCAGTGAGCCTCAGGGGGCTGAAAAACTGTTTTTT	CASSEPQGAEKLFF
TRBV2	TRBJ1-6	NA	TRBD1	TGTGCCAGCAGGCCGGGACAGGCTAATTCACCCCTCCACTTT	CASRPGQANSPLHF
TRBV19	TRBJ2-5	NA	NA	TGTGCCAGCCTTGAATCATCGGGGACCCAGTACTTC	CASLESSGTQYF
TRBV7-9	TRBJ2-1	NA	TRBD2	TGTGCCAGCAGCTTAGGGGCTAGCGGGAGAAACAATGAGCAGTTCTTC	CASSLGASGRNNEQFF
TRBV4-2	TRBJ2-3	NA	TRBD2	TGTGCCAGCAGCCAGGATGGGGGGGGCACAGATACGCAGTATTTT	CASSQDGGGTDTQYF
TRBV6-1	TRBJ2-5	few	NA	TGTGCCAGCAGCGGGACTCCCCCTGGGACCCAGTACTTC	CASSGTPPGTQYF
TRBV6-1	TRBJ1-4	NA	NA	TGTGCCGCGGGGGGGGTGACCGCAACTAATGAAAAACTGTTTTTT	CAAGGVTATNEKLFF
TRBV6-1	TRBJ2-3	NA	TRBD2	TGTGCCAGCAGTCTAGCGGGTAGGGAATCAGATACGCAGTATTTT	CASSLAGRESDTQYF
TRBV5-6	TRBJ2-3	NA	NA	TGTGCCAGCAGCCCCATAAGAGGCACAGATACGCAGTATTTT	CASSPIRGTDTQYF
TRBV2	TRBJ1-5	NA	NA	TGTGCCAGCAGCCCCGGGACTGAACTCCTACAGCATTTT	CASSPGTELLQHF
TRBV20-1	TRBJ1-2	NA	NA	TGCAGTGCTTCTCCCTTTATGGGCTACACCTTC	CSASPFMGYTF
TRBV6-6	TRBJ2-2	few	NA	TGTGCCAGCAGAAGGGGGCGGGGTACCTGGGAGCTGTTTTTT	CASRRGRGTWELFF
TRBV9	TRBJ2-6	NA	TRBD2	TGTGCCAGCAGCGTACCCCAAGACGCCAGACTAGCGGGGGGGTCTGGGGCCAACGTCCTGACTTTC	CASSVPQDARLAGGSGANVLTF
TRBV2	TRBJ1-2	NA	TRBD1	TGTGCCAGCAAAGACAGGGCTATGTATGGCTACACCTTC	CASKDRAMYGYTF
TRBV30	TRBJ2-1	NA	TRBD2	TGTGCCTGGAGTCTCTCGGGACTAGCGGGAGCCAATGAGCAGTTCTTC	CAWSLSGLAGANEQFF
TRBV7-9	TRBJ1-2	NA	NA	TGTGCCAGCAGCTCACCCGGAGGTGGCTACACCTTC	CASSSPGGGYTF
TRBV6-4	TRBJ1-2	NA	NA	TGTGCCAGCAGCCCGACAGGCCGGAGCTATGGCTACACCTTC	CASSPTGRSYGYTF
TRBV2	TRBJ1-5	NA	NA	TGTGCCAGCAGTGAGGGGGACACACTCAATCAGCCCCAGCATTTT	CASSEGDTLNQPQHF
TRBV29-1	TRBJ1-2	NA	NA	TGCAGCGTTGGACAGGCTAACTATGGCTACACCTTC	CSVGQANYGYTF
TRBV5-1	TRBJ2-2	NA	NA	TGCGCCAGCAGCTTATTAGAGGGAGTCGGAACCGGGGAGCTGTTTTTT	CASSLLEGVGTGELFF
TRBV7-9	TRBJ1-4	NA	TRBD1	TGTGCCAGTAGAGGGACAGGGGGAAATGAAAAACTGTTTTTT	CASRGTGGNEKLFF
TRBV5-1	TRBJ1-2	NA	NA	TGCGCCAGCAGCCCCGGGGGGACGCCTTCTAACTATGGCTACACCTTC	CASSPGGTPSNYGYTF
TRBV5-1	TRBJ2-1	NA	NA	TGCGCCAGCAGCCTAGAGGCTGTCTCCTACAATGAGCAGTTCTTC	CASSLEAVSYNEQFF
TRBV5-1	TRBJ2-1	NA	TRBD2	TGCGCCAGCAGCGTGGCTAGCGGAGCAAGAGCCTACAATGAGCAGTTCTTC	CASSVASGARAYNEQFF
TRBV30	TRBJ2-7	NA	TRBD2	TGTGCCTGGAGTGTAGGGCTAGCGGGATACGAGCAGTACTTC	CAWSVGLAGYEQYF
TRBV5-6	TRBJ2-7	NA	TRBD2	TGTGCCAGCAGCTTGGGGCTAGCGGGACGAAGTTCCTACGAGCAGTACTTC	CASSLGLAGRSSYEQYF
TRBV6-5	TRBJ1-4	NA	NA	TGTGCCAGCAGTTACTCGGCAGGGGAGAAAAAACTGTTTTTT	CASSYSAGEKKLFF
TRBV6-1	TRBJ1-5	NA	TRBD1	TGTGCCAGCAGTGAAGCGGACAGGGGACCGGGTCAGCCCCAGCATTTT	CASSEADRGPGQPQHF
TRBV2	TRBJ1-5	NA	NA	TGTGCCAGCAGTGAGGGGACACTTAGCAATCAGCCCCAGCATTTT	CASSEGTLSNQPQHF
TRBV6-4	TRBJ2-2	once	TRBD2	TGTGCCAGCGGTAGCGGGGGGTCTACCGGGGAGCTGTTTTTT	CASGSGGSTGELFF
TRBV5-1	TRBJ2-6	NA	TRBD1	TGCGCCAGCAGCTTGGTGGGACAGACTCGCTCTGGGGCCAACGTCCTGACTTTC	CASSLVGQTRSGANVLTF